Listed below are T cell receptor beta chains from one sample, sequenced in a study of T cell repertoires in cytomegalovirus infection. TCRdb reprocessed the reads with MiXCR, giving one entry per CDR3 protein. The repertoire has fewer than 1,000,000 distinct CDR3 sequences, 31% of them found once; the top ten carry roughly an eighth. Their cognate antigens are unknown. The specimen was cultured CD8+ T cells from PBMCs, collected from culture after CMV antigen stimulation. The receptor source for this set is a human donor in good health (CMV status not recorded). Some clones in this sample may be carry-over from other donors' samples. CDR3s include the opening cysteine and the closing phenylalanine or tryptophan. Fields, in order: V gene, D gene, clone size, J gene, CDR3 DNA, CDR3 protein. D genes are given only for firm matches. Expanded clones get a size class; other rows say once, few or many, or leave the size out.

V: TRBV7-8; D: .; size: many; J: TRBJ1-5; DNA: TGTGCCAGCAGCTTATTGGAAGGGCTGGGCAATCAGCCCCAGCATTTT; CDR3: CASSLLEGLGNQPQHF
V: TRBV6-2/TRBV6-3; D: TRBD1; size: .; J: TRBJ1-1; DNA: TGTGCCAGCAGTACCCCCGGGACAGGAGTTTTCGCTGAAGCTTTCTTT; CDR3: CASSTPGTGVFAEAFF
V: TRBV19; D: .; size: few; J: TRBJ2-2; DNA: TGTGCCAGTGGCCGAAACGGGGAGCTGTTTTTT; CDR3: CASGRNGELFF
V: TRBV2; D: TRBD2; size: few; J: TRBJ2-1; DNA: TGTGCCAGCAGTGAAAGGTCATCGGGGGGGGCGGGCAATGAGCAGTTCTTC; CDR3: CASSERSSGGAGNEQFF
V: TRBV7-2; D: .; size: many; J: TRBJ1-2; DNA: TGTGCCAGCAGCCCCTGGGGGGACCGCCGCTATGGCTACACCTTC; CDR3: CASSPWGDRRYGYTF
V: TRBV20-1; D: .; size: .; J: TRBJ1-5; DNA: TGCAGTGCTAGAGCAACCGGGGGGGTAACGTGGCAGCCCCAGCATTTT; CDR3: CSARATGGVTWQPQHF
V: TRBV6-5; D: TRBD1; size: .; J: TRBJ2-5; DNA: TGTGCCAGCAGTTACCTGGGACAGGGACGGGCGGAGACCCAGTACTTC; CDR3: CASSYLGQGRAETQYF
V: TRBV11-2; D: TRBD1; size: many; J: TRBJ2-5; DNA: TGTGCCAGCAGCGCCCGGACAGGGGAAAAGACCCAGTACTTC; CDR3: CASSARTGEKTQYF
V: TRBV6-6; D: .; size: .; J: TRBJ1-2; DNA: TGTGCCAGCAGTTCCGGGATCCTCGTCTATGGCTACACCTTC; CDR3: CASSSGILVYGYTF
V: TRBV7-8; D: TRBD1; size: .; J: TRBJ1-1; DNA: TGTGCCAGCAGCCTAAGACAGGGAATGAGGACTGAAGCTTTCTTT; CDR3: CASSLRQGMRTEAFF
V: TRBV6-1; D: .; size: .; J: TRBJ2-1; DNA: TGTGCCAGCAGTTCCCGGGACGCCTACAATGAGCAGTTCTTC; CDR3: CASSSRDAYNEQFF
V: TRBV3-1; D: TRBD2; size: few; J: TRBJ2-7; DNA: TGTGCCAGCAGCCAACCGGGACTAGCGCGACCCCGAAACTTC; CDR3: CASSQPGLARPRNF
V: TRBV7-2; D: .; size: .; J: TRBJ1-1; DNA: TGTGCCAGCAGCCCGGACGGAGTCACTGAAGCTTTCTTT; CDR3: CASSPDGVTEAFF
V: TRBV12-5; D: TRBD1; size: many; J: TRBJ1-2; DNA: TGTGCTAGTGGGAAACCGGGACAGGGGATCAACTATGGCTACACCTTC; CDR3: CASGKPGQGINYGYTF
V: TRBV6-6; D: .; size: once; J: TRBJ1-6; DNA: TGTGCCAGCAGTTCGTATCCAGGGTCAAGCTCCTATAATTCACCCCTCCACTTT; CDR3: CASSSYPGSSSYNSPLHF